This T cell receptor beta chain was recovered during a study of graft-versus-host responses after intestinal transplantation. Study background: Recipients received multivisceral, liver-intestinal, or isolated intestinal transplants. Anti-thymocyte globulin was used for induction in all recipients, who then took tacrolimus and steroids for about 3 years. Study findings and constraints: There were GvH clones found in recipient marrow, and some of them appeared first in ileum or blood. Early post-transplant HvG declines tracked with peak circulating GvH clone levels.

A remark on this clone: Its antigen is not known. A read error may account for a junction end that differs from germline.

Germline V gene data show CDR1 as SSHAT and CDR2 as FNYEAQ (reference sequence). The length of the CDR3 is 13 residues. Produced via immunoSEQ multiplex PCR; TCRdb's table is partial and in-frame only. The sample includes fewer than 45,000 clones, 91% of them seen just once. The specimen comprised PBMCs, sampled 524 days after transplant. This rearrangement joins TRBV7-7 to TRBJ2-5, with 9 bases aligning to TRBD1. The source of this sequence is a human patient who received an intestinal transplant, so some T cells may come from the graft donor. Here the CDR3 reads CASSLGQGATQYF. The CDR3 DNA reads TGTGCTAGCAGCTTGGGACAGGGTGCGACCCAGTACTTC.